These T cell receptor beta chains were read from a single sample in a study of shared clonotypes between healthy human individuals. Sequencing used immunoSEQ multiplex PCR; TCRdb keeps in-frame clones, though not all of them. The sample includes roughly 2.4 million clones, approximately 94% of them seen just once. The sample consisted of naive CD4+ T cells sorted from blood. Every receptor here comes from a man aged 18 to 30 in good health. Each CDR3 is given with its conserved first and last residue.

j_call | cdr3_length | v_call | cdr3_aa
TRBJ2-5 | 14 | TRBV4-1 | CASSQSPLAETQYF
TRBJ1-5 | 15 | TRBV6-5 | CASSKHVPDNQPQHF
TRBJ1-2 | 16 | TRBV19 | CASSPGQKLLGYGYTF
TRBJ2-2 | 10 | TRBV7-9 | CATGTGELFF
TRBJ1-5 | 13 | TRBV2 | CASIGGMGQPQHF
TRBJ2-7 | 14 | TRBV18 | CASSPNSPGYEQYF
TRBJ2-3 | 17 | TRBV7-2 | CASSLPQTSGSLNTQYF
TRBJ2-1 | 16 | TRBV27 | CASSLSPPTLANEQFF
TRBJ2-3 | 12 | TRBV11-2 | CASSQQGDTQYF
TRBJ2-2 | 13 | TRBV30 | CAWNGINTGELFF
TRBJ2-2 | 17 | TRBV10-3 | CAISEKGGVPNTGELFF
TRBJ2-5 | 14 | TRBV18 | CASSPASGDGTQYF
TRBJ2-7 | 15 | TRBV18 | CASSPPTGASYEQYF
TRBJ2-3 | 15 | TRBV4-3 | CASSTGTISTDTQYF
TRBJ2-3 | 10 | TRBV20-1 | CSATPATQYF
TRBJ1-1 | 12 | TRBV18 | CASSTTQGLAFF
TRBJ1-1 | 15 | TRBV19 | CASSIGAGGNTEAFF
TRBJ1-6 | 13 | TRBV2 | CASSVEDNSPLHF
TRBJ2-7 | 15 | TRBV6-5 | CASSRLGTGNYEQYF
TRBJ1-1 | 15 | TRBV6-1 | CASRALSQENTEAFF
TRBJ2-3 | 18 | TRBV28 | CASSLWALTSGGADTQYF
TRBJ2-7 | 15 | TRBV7-2 | CASSARSGGTYEQYF
TRBJ1-2 | 14 | TRBV6-1 | CASSEDGSRGSGTF
TRBJ2-5 | 14 | TRBV29-1 | CSVLRDGKQETQYF
TRBJ2-7 | 14 | TRBV5-1 | CASSSLRTGYEQYF
TRBJ2-5 | 15 | TRBV5-1 | CASSLPTGAGETQYF
TRBJ2-4 | 17 | TRBV5-1 | CASSLGTGTLAKNIQYF
TRBJ1-5 | 16 | TRBV7-2 | CASSWAPGQGNQPQHF
TRBJ1-1 | 13 | TRBV5-1 | CASSPPYNSEAFF
TRBJ1-1 | 15 | TRBV2 | CASRSQQGGNTEAFF
TRBJ1-5 | 14 | TRBV28 | CASSLGRLNQPQHF
TRBJ1-3 | 14 | TRBV5-1 | CASSLEGRGNTIYF
TRBJ1-2 | 17 | TRBV27 | CASSLTGHGTGVYGYTF
TRBJ2-7 | 14 | TRBV2 | CASLVGGNSYEQYF
TRBJ1-2 | 14 | TRBV29-1 | CSVSFSSGHYGYTF
TRBJ2-7 | 14 | TRBV6-5 | CASSYSSGHYEQYF
TRBJ2-4 | 14 | TRBV7-2 | CASSSGGRLNIQYF
TRBJ2-2 | 17 | TRBV19 | CASSMEFRHFNTGELFF
TRBJ2-7 | 13 | TRBV2 | CASSRTGTYEQYF